A selection of T cell receptor beta chains follows, all from one sample in a study of molecular identifiers for immune sequencing clone quantification. TCRdb ran MiXCR on the PCR reads and lists one entry per CDR3 protein. Of approximately 630,000 distinct CDR3 sequences listed, around 25% are singletons. The sequencing sample was made of naive CD8+ T cells from blood, with Jurkat cell RNA spiked in. The receptors here all came from a human donor in good health. Some libraries in this study had Jurkat cell RNA spiked in. Both conserved end residues are part of each CDR3. D genes are given only for firm matches. Some rows have no size entry. The others give once, few or many, or a class for an expanded clone.

>TRBJ1-1|many|NA|TRBV9
TGTGCCAGCAACAGTGGGGTCTCTACTGAAGCTTTCTTT
CASNSGVSTEAFF
>TRBJ2-3|many|TRBD1|TRBV28
TGTGCCAGCAGTAGTGTCAGGGGGCTTGGCACAGATACGCAGTATTTT
CASSSVRGLGTDTQYF
>TRBJ1-1|NA|NA|TRBV6-4
TGTGCCAGCAGCGTACATCCGGACACTGAAGCTTTCTTT
CASSVHPDTEAFF
>TRBJ2-5|NA|TRBD2|TRBV24-1
TGTGCCACCAGTGACCCGGGACTAGCGGGAGTAAACTCTGGAGAGACCCAGTACTTC
CATSDPGLAGVNSGETQYF
>TRBJ1-5|NA|NA|TRBV20-1
TGCAGTGCTAGAGAGGCTCGGGGAGTTAATCAGCCCCAGCATTTT
CSAREARGVNQPQHF
>TRBJ2-3|many|TRBD2|TRBV29-1
TGCAGCGTTGAAATTAGCGCTAGCGGGGGGTTCACAGATACGCAGTATTTT
CSVEISASGGFTDTQYF
>TRBJ2-2|many|NA|TRBV7-9
TGTGCCAGCAGCTTTTTACACCCCGGGGAGCTGTTTTTT
CASSFLHPGELFF
>TRBJ1-5|NA|NA|TRBV7-9
TGTGCCAGCAGCACGACCGGAACGGGGGGTAATCAGCCCCAGCATTTT
CASSTTGTGGNQPQHF
>TRBJ1-1|NA|NA|TRBV28
TGTGCCAGCAGTTTGTCAAATAACATGAACACTGAAGCTTTCTTT
CASSLSNNMNTEAFF
>TRBJ1-6|NA|NA|TRBV27
TGTGCCAGCAGTCTTCAGATTAATTCACCCCTCCACTTT
CASSLQINSPLHF
>TRBJ2-7|NA|TRBD2|TRBV7-6
TGTGCCAGCAGCTTAGCGTTGTCTAGCGGGTACGAGCAGTACTTC
CASSLALSSGYEQYF
>TRBJ2-3|many|NA|TRBV7-9
TGTGCCAGCAGCGTAGGACTTGATACGCAGTATTTT
CASSVGLDTQYF
>TRBJ2-7|many|TRBD1|TRBV6-5
TGTGCCAGCAGTTACTCGGAATGGACAGGTACCTACGAGCAGTACTTC
CASSYSEWTGTYEQYF
>TRBJ1-6|NA|TRBD1|TRBV30
TGTGCCTTGAACCCGTTAGGACAGGGAGGGCGGTCACCCCTCCACTTT
CALNPLGQGGRSPLHF
>TRBJ1-5|NA|NA|TRBV4-3
TGCGCCAGCAGCCCAGGTCTGGGGCTTACTAATCAGCCCCAGCATTTT
CASSPGLGLTNQPQHF
>TRBJ2-1|NA|NA|TRBV4-3
TGCGCCAGCAGCCAAGATCAGGGTGGAGATGAGCAGTTCTTC
CASSQDQGGDEQFF
>TRBJ1-1|few|NA|TRBV12-3/TRBV12-4
TGTGCCAGCAGTTTATATAGGACAAAGAACACTGAAGCTTTCTTT
CASSLYRTKNTEAFF
>TRBJ2-6|NA|NA|TRBV9
TGTGCCGGCAGCGTCGACAGGACCAACGCCCTGACTTTC
CAGSVDRTNALTF
>TRBJ2-1|few|TRBD2|TRBV7-2
TGTGCCAGCAGCACCGGACTAGCCTGGGAGCAGTTCTTC
CASSTGLAWEQFF
>TRBJ2-2|NA|NA|TRBV13
TGTGCCAGCAGCTTAGGCCGGCAGGGATTCACCGGGGAGCTGTTGTTT
CASSLGRQGFTGELLF
>TRBJ1-1|NA|NA|TRBV4-3
TGCGCCAGCAGCCAAGATAGAAGGGGAACGAACACTGAAGCTTTATTT
CASSQDRRGTNTEALF
>TRBJ2-1|NA|NA|TRBV19
TGTGCCAGTAAGTTAGGGACTCGCTCCTACAATGAGCAGTTCTTC
CASKLGTRSYNEQFF
>TRBJ2-2|NA|NA|TRBV6-5
TGTGCCAGCAGTTACCATAGGGAGAACACCGGGGAGCTGTTTTTT
CASSYHRENTGELFF
>TRBJ2-7|NA|NA|TRBV7-8
TGTGCCGGCAGCGACCACTACACACCAAGCTACGAGCAGTACTTC
CAGSDHYTPSYEQYF
>TRBJ2-1|few|TRBD2|TRBV7-2
TGTGCCAGCAGCTTGACTAGCGGGGGTCACAATGAGCAGTTCTTC
CASSLTSGGHNEQFF
>TRBJ2-1|many|TRBD2|TRBV6-5
TGTGCCAGCAGTTACCCCAAGCGGGGGGAGGGGAATGAGCAGTTCTTC
CASSYPKRGEGNEQFF
>TRBJ2-5|many|NA|TRBV5-1
TGCGCCAGCAGCTGGACGGGTTTGGGAGAGACCCAGTACTTC
CASSWTGLGETQYF
>TRBJ1-5|NA|NA|TRBV6-5
TGTGCCAGCATCCAGGGAGATAATCAGCCCCAGCATTTT
CASIQGDNQPQHF
>TRBJ2-7|NA|TRBD2|TRBV30
TGTGCCTGGAGTGTCCTAGCGGGGGGGTTCTACGAGCAGTACTTC
CAWSVLAGGFYEQYF
>TRBJ2-6|NA|NA|TRBV9
TGTGCCAGCAGCGACTATTCTGGGGCCAACGTCCTGACTTTC
CASSDYSGANVLTF
>TRBJ1-2|few|NA|TRBV7-9
TGTGCCAGCAGCTCCCAAAACCCGGGCCTCGGTGGCTACACCTTC
CASSSQNPGLGGYTF
>TRBJ2-2|few|NA|TRBV28
TGTGCCAGCAGCCCCTCCCAGAACACCGGGGAGCTGTTTTTT
CASSPSQNTGELFF
>TRBJ1-4|few|NA|TRBV30
TGTACCACGGAGATGGGGATGCCTAATGAAAAACTGTTTTTT
CTTEMGMPNEKLFF
>TRBJ2-3|NA|NA|TRBV29-1
TGCAGCGTTGTTTACGCTAGCACAGATACGCAGTATTTT
CSVVYASTDTQYF
>TRBJ1-1|NA|NA|TRBV27
TGTGCCAGCAGTTTATCCCCCCTTCCCGTGTGGTCGAACACTGAAGCTTTCTTT
CASSLSPLPVWSNTEAFF
>TRBJ2-3|many|NA|TRBV19
TGTGCCAGTAGTATAGGTCCCTTTCTGGGCAGCACAGATACGCAGTATTTT
CASSIGPFLGSTDTQYF
>TRBJ1-1|few|NA|TRBV5-5
TGTGCCAGCAGGGAAGGGGTATACACTGAAGCTTTCTTT
CASREGVYTEAFF
>TRBJ1-1|many|NA|TRBV5-5
TGTGCCAGCAGCCTTTGGCTTGTGAACACTGAAGCTTTCTTT
CASSLWLVNTEAFF
>TRBJ2-7|NA|NA|TRBV2
TGTGCCAGCACTCGACCCGGGGACGGGACCTACGAGCAGTACTTC
CASTRPGDGTYEQYF
>TRBJ2-7|many|TRBD1|TRBV28
TGTGCCAGCAGTTTCAGGGGGCCGACCTACGAGCAGTACTTC
CASSFRGPTYEQYF
>TRBJ2-1|once|TRBD2|TRBV4-3
TGCGCCAGCAGCCAAGACTGCTGGGTGGTAGCGGGAGTGTCCTACAATGAGCAGTTCTTC
CASSQDCWVVAGVSYNEQFF
>TRBJ2-7|NA|NA|TRBV7-9
TGTGCCAGCACGGAAAAGGGGGATTCCGAGCAGAACTTC
CASTEKGDSEQNF
>TRBJ1-4|NA|NA|TRBV23-1
TGCGCCAGCAGTCAACCCCCCGGGCGGGGGCAGTGTGAAAAACTGTTTTTT
CASSQPPGRGQCEKLFF
>TRBJ1-2|NA|TRBD1|TRBV27
TGTGCCAGCCGAGCAAGGACAGGCTATGGCTACACCTTC
CASRARTGYGYTF
>TRBJ2-6|NA|NA|TRBV3-1
TGTGCCAGCAGCCGTGACAGGAGCTCTGGGGCCAACGTCCTGACTTTC
CASSRDRSSGANVLTF